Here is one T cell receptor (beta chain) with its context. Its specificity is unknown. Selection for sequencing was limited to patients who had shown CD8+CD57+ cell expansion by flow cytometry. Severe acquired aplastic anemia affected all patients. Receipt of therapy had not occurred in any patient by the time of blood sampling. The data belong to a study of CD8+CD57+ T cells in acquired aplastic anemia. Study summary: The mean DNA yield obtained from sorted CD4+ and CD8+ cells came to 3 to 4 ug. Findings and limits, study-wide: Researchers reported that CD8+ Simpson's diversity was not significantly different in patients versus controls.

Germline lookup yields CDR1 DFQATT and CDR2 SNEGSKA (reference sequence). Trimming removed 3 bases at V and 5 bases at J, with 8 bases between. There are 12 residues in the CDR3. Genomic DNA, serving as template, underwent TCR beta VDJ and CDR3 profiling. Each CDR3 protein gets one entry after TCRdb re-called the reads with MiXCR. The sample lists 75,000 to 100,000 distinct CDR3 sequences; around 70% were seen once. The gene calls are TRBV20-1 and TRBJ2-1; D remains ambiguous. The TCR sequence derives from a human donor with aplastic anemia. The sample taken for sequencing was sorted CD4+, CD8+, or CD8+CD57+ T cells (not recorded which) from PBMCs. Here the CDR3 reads CSASGPNNEQFF. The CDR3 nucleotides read TGCAGTGCTAGCGGACCCAACAATGAGCAGTTCTTC.